This TCR beta chain comes out of a study of blood T cell repertoires in COVID-19. Looking at the study overall: Sample material is recorded as cDNA or gDNA derived from T cells, B-cell-depleted T cells, or PBMCs.

The CDR3 consists of 13 residues. The germline V gene has CDR1 MNHEY and CDR2 SVGEGT. The V gene lost 5 bases and the J gene lost 1 base, with 8 bases spanning the gap. Original methodology: Scientists estimated how many nucleated cells there were by amplifying reference gene primers. Method: immunoSEQ multiplex PCR; TCRdb's copy keeps in-frame clones and lacks some. V and J calls plus clone size are reproduced from that table; the DNA served to infer D and trimming. This table has 100,000 or so clones, 84% appearing once. The source of this sequence is a human donor in a cohort sampled during active COVID-19. This chain connects TRBV6-2 or TRBV6-3 to TRBJ1-2, with D possibly being TRBD1 (5 bases). The specimen sequenced was peripheral blood. In nucleotides, the CDR3 is TGTGCCAGCAGTCAGACAGTTAACTATGGCTACACCTTC. Its protein product is CASSQTVNYGYTF.